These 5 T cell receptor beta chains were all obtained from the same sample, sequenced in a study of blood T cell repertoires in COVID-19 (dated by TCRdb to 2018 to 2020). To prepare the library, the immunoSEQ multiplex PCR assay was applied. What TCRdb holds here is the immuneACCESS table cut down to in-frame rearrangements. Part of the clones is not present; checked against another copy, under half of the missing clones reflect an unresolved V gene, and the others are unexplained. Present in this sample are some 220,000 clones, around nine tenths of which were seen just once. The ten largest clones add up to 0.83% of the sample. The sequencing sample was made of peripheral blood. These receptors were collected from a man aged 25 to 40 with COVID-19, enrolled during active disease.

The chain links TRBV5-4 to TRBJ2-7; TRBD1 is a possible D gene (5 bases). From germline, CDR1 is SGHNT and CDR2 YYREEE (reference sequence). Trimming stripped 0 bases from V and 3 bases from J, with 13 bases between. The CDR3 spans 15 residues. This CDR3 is CASSLAGQVFYEQYF. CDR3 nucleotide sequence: TGTGCCAGCAGCTTGGCAGGGCAGGTCTTCTACGAGCAGTACTTC.

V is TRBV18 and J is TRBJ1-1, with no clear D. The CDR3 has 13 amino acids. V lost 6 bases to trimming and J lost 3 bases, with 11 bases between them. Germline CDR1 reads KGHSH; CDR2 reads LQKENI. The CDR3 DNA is TGTGCCAGCTCTACCGCCAGTGACACTGAAGCTTTCTTT. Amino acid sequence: CASSTASDTEAFF.

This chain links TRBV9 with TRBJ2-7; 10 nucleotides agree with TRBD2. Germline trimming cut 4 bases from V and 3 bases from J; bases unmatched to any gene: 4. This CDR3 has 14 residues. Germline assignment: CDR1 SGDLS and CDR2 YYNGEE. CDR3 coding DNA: TGTGCCAGCAGCAAAGCGGGGGGGAACTACGAGCAGTACTTC. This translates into CASSKAGGNYEQYF.

The DNA for the CDR3 is TGTGCCAGCGGATTCGGGGATACGCAGTATTTT. The encoded protein is CASGFGDTQYF. The chain joins TRBV13 to TRBJ2-3; D remains ambiguous. The CDR3 extends over 11 amino acids. V lost 8 bases and J lost 6, with 9 bases in between. Germline CDR1 PRHDT, CDR2 FYEKMQ (reference sequence).

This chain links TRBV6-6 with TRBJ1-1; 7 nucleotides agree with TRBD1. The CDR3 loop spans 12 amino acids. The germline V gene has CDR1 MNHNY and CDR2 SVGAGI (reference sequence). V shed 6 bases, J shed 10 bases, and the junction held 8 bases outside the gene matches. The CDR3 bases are TGTGCCAGCAGCTCACAGGGGAAACTAGCTTTCTTT. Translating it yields CASSSQGKLAFF.